The present TCR beta chain was sequenced within a study of cytomegalovirus exposure and HLA in healthy donors. Overall study: According to later analysis, the same platform produced the 120 or so validation and about 700 first-cohort repertoires. General study findings and limits: The investigators catalogued 150 to 200 TCR beta chains as cytomegalovirus-associated.

The protocol was immunoSEQ multiplex PCR, while the TCRdb copy is restricted to in-frame clones and leaves out a portion. The sample yields roughly 120,000 clones, about 84% seen once. Comment on this clone: Antigen: not known.

Separate from the roughly 720-subject first cohort, the approximately 130-subject validation cohort was the one that the donors belonged to. The CDR3 length is 11 residues. V was pared by 8 bases and J by 0 bases, with 3 bases between. Germline loops: CDR1 MNHNS, CDR2 SASEGT. Sample: PBMCs. This clonotype originated in a man aged 18 to 29 in good health and CMV-seronegative. The chain joins TRBV6-1 to TRBJ2-3; D is unresolved. CDR3 DNA: TGTGCCAGCCGGAGCACAGATACGCAGTATTTT. Translating gives CASRSTDTQYF.